A single sample is the source of the 8 T cell receptor beta chains below, sequenced in a study of shared clonotypes between healthy human individuals. This table comes from immunoSEQ multiplex PCR, and its TCRdb copy is limited to in-frame clones, with some not included. The repertoire holds 600,000 to 700,000 clones, with more than 70% as singletons. The sample consisted of memory CD4+ T cells sorted from blood. Subset reported: CD45RA-negative fraction. The receptors come from a woman in her 30s in good health.

This chain connects TRBV7-6 to TRBJ2-7; a possible D gene is TRBD2 (6 bases). CDR1 SGHVS and CDR2 FNYEAQ come from the germline V gene. Trimming removed 5 bases from V and 2 bases from J, with 19 bases in between. The CDR3 contains 16 residues. The CDR3 region is CASSDATVEGPYEQYF. The CDR3 coding sequence is TGTGCCAGCAGCGATGCCACGGTGGAGGGGCCCTACGAGCAGTACTTC.

This clone came up a few times. J is TRBJ1-4 and V is TRBV4-2; possibly TRBD1 for D (5 bases). Looked up from germline, CDR1 is LGHNA and CDR2 is YNFKEQ. V was clipped by 0 bases and J by 5 bases, with 19 bases between them. The CDR3 has 18 amino acids. CDR3 residues: CASSQEPFRRDLNEKLFF. The DNA for the CDR3 is TGTGCCAGCAGCCAAGAGCCCTTTAGGAGGGACCTAAATGAAAAACTGTTTTTT.

V and J are TRBV7-3 and TRBJ1-1; TRBD1 is a possible D gene (5 bases). Germline-derived CDR1 and CDR2 are SGHTA and FQGTGA. This CDR3 has 14 residues. The V gene lost 6 bases and the J gene lost 1 base, with 12 bases spanning the gap. Written as DNA, the CDR3 is TGTGCCAGCAGAAGCACCGGGGGGAACACTGAAGCTTTCTTT. Translation: CASRSTGGNTEAFF.

The chain carries TRBV19 and TRBJ1-5, with a possible D match to TRBD1 (6 bases). The CDR3 is 17 amino acids. Trimming stripped 7 bases from V and 0 bases from J, with 19 bases between. The V gene's germline CDR1 is LNHDA and CDR2 SQIVND (reference sequence). As DNA, the CDR3 is TGTGCCAGTACGGGGGCGCGATCGATTATTAGCAATCAGCCCCAGCATTTT. Translating it yields CASTGARSIISNQPQHF. Full variable domain (outside the CDR3, taken from reference TRBV19 and TRBJ1-5): DGGITQSPKYLFRKEGQNVTLSCEQNLNHDAMYWYRQDPGQGLRLIYYSQIVNDFQKGDIAEGYSVSREKKESFPLTVTSAQKNPTAFYLCASTGARSIISNQPQHFGDGTRLSIL.

The chain employs TRBV14 and TRBJ2-7; 9 bases are shared with TRBD1. This CDR3 has 17 amino acids. J lost 5 bases, V lost 2 bases, and 13 bases had no gene match. Germline CDR1 SGHDN, CDR2 FVKESK. The CDR3 here is CASSQPPTGTGYHEQYF. The CDR3 DNA reads TGTGCCAGCAGCCAACCCCCAACCGGGACAGGGTACCACGAGCAGTACTTC.

The CDR3 DNA reads as TGTGCCAGCAGTCCCTACCCCCAGGGAGGCTATGGCTACACCTTC. Translated: CASSPYPQGGYGYTF. This chain joins TRBV6-5 and TRBJ1-2; weak D call: TRBD1 (5 bases). Germline V gene lookup returns CDR1 MNHEY and CDR2 SVGAGI. This CDR3 has 15 residues. V gave up 5 bases and J gave up 4 bases, with 17 bases separating them.

V gene TRBV12-2 combines with J gene TRBJ2-2. TRBV12-2 corresponds to a pseudogene. CDR3 length: 14 residues. In nucleotides, the CDR3 is TGTGCCAGCAGGCCCGGAGGGGGGACCGGGGAGCTGTTTTTT. Encoded protein: CASRPGGGTGELFF.

A single count supports this clone. Other DNA variants within this sample encode the same CDR3. J is TRBJ1-5 and V is TRBV27; D not certain. The germline CDR1 and CDR2 sequences are MNHEY and SMNVEV (reference sequence). The CDR3 extends over 13 amino acids. Deletions cut 2 bases from V and 5 bases from J, with 7 bases between. Here the CDR3 reads CASSLTAHQPQHF. CDR3 nucleotide sequence: TGTGCCAGCAGTTTAACAGCTCATCAGCCCCAGCATTTT.